Described below is a single T cell receptor (beta chain) sequence and its context. This specimen comes from a study of T cell responses to AZD1222 COVID-19 vaccine. In germline, CDR1 is SNHLY, CDR2 FYNNEI. The CDR3 consists of 14 residues. V was clipped by 8 bases and J by 6 bases; unmatched bases: 7. Assay used: immunoSEQ multiplex PCR; TCRdb lists only in-frame clones, some missing. Of about 110,000 clones in the sample, around nine tenths were seen once. Sequenced material: peripheral blood, taken 28 days after the second AZD1222 dose. V gene TRBV2 combines with J gene TRBJ2-3; 11 bases are a match to TRBD2. The sequence came from an adult who received the AZD1222 COVID-19 vaccine. CDR3 in amino acids: CASRRLAGIDTQYF. The CDR3 coding sequence is TGTGCCAGCCGCCGACTAGCGGGGATCGATACGCAGTATTTT.